This TCR beta chain was retrieved from a study of cytomegalovirus exposure and HLA in healthy donors. Regarding the study as a whole: Reported performance of the classifier showed diagnosis of cytomegalovirus status with high specificity and sensitivity.

In regard to this clone: As yet, its antigen is unknown.

It was with 60 Vbeta and 13 Jbeta primers that the PCR ran. Produced via immunoSEQ multiplex PCR; TCRdb's table is partial and in-frame only. The sample comprises under 200,000 clones, roughly 80% of which are singletons, and 3% to 3.5% rests with the top ten. CDR1 and CDR2 (germline): SGDLS, YYNGEE. The CDR3 length is 16 residues. J was trimmed by 6 bases and V by 0 bases; bases with no gene match: 6. The receptor was isolated from a female donor in good health and CMV-seronegative. The sequenced material came from PBMCs. The chain links TRBV9 to TRBJ1-5, with 10 bases that match TRBD1. The DNA for the CDR3 is TGTGCCAGCAGCGTAGGAGGCCGGGACAGGGGTCAGCCCCAGCATTTT. Its protein is CASSVGGRDRGQPQHF.